This TCR beta chain was identified in a study of T cell changes during pregnancy in multiple sclerosis. Some clones are missing from TCRdb's copy, which holds only in-frame ones; the method was immunoSEQ multiplex PCR. The sample has tens of thousands of clones; 85% to 95% are singletons. CDR1 SEHNR and CDR2 FQNEAQ come from the germline V gene (reference sequence). The CDR3 spans 13 residues. V lost 10 bases and J 7 bases, leaving 19 bases between the germline ends. The specimen comprised CD4+ T cells from peripheral blood mononuclear cells, sampled in the second trimester of pregnancy. The sequence was collected from a female donor with multiple sclerosis, enrolled in a pregnancy study. The chain couples TRBV7-9 to TRBJ1-2, with a possible D match to TRBD1 (5 bases). The DNA for the CDR3 is TGTGCCACCGCAGGGTCTAGTTTCCGTGGCTACACCTTC. Translating gives CATAGSSFRGYTF.